The 22 T cell receptor beta chains below were found in one sample sequenced in a study of blood T cell repertoires in COVID-19. The table came from immunoSEQ multiplex PCR; TCRdb's copy has only in-frame clones and leaves some out. The table lists roughly 70,000 clones, less than 85% of them singletons. Sequenced input: peripheral blood. The receptors were gathered from a man aged 60 to 75 with acute or convalescent COVID-19.

This sequence joins TRBV3-1 (or the pseudogene TRBV3-2) and TRBJ2-3, with TRBD2 matching 7 bases. V shed 1 base and J 6 bases; nucleotides not matched to a gene: 4. Germline CDR1 is LGHDT and CDR2 is YNNKEL (reference sequence). CDR3 length equals 14 residues. The CDR3 loop is CASSQGLAGDTQYF. CDR3 nucleotide sequence: TGTGCCAGCAGCCAAGGACTAGCAGGGGATACGCAGTATTTT.

V and J are TRBV30 and TRBJ1-2; D is possibly TRBD1 (6 bases). V was clipped by 4 bases and J by 0 bases, with 15 bases between them. Germline V gene data show CDR1 as GTSNPN and CDR2 as SVGIG (reference sequence). The CDR3 has 15 residues. The DNA of the CDR3 is TGTGCCTGGATCGTGAAAGGGGGTGCTAACTATGGCTACACCTTC. Its protein is CAWIVKGGANYGYTF.

This sequence joins TRBV10-3 and TRBJ1-6, with 8 bases that match TRBD1. The J segment lost 5 bases and the V segment lost 2 bases, leaving 2 bases of the junction unmatched. Germline V gene lookup returns CDR1 ENHRY and CDR2 SYGVKD. The CDR3 runs 15 residues. Here the CDR3 DNA reads TGTGCCATCAGTGAGGGGACAGGAGATAATTCACCCCTCCACTTT. Amino acids: CAISEGTGDNSPLHF.

Within the sample, this clone is medium-sized. CDR3 bases: TGTGCCAGCAGTTCGACTAGCGGGGGGGTCTACAATGAGCAGTTCTTC. Protein sequence: CASSSTSGGVYNEQFF. The V call is TRBV7-2, the J call TRBJ2-1, with 14 positions matching TRBD2. V lost 6 bases to trimming and J lost 3 bases; unmatched junction nucleotides: 4. Germline V gene sequence: CDR1 SGHTA, CDR2 FQGNSA. The CDR3 has 16 residues.

V usage is TRBV18 and J usage is TRBJ2-5, with D possibly being TRBD1 (7 bases). Looked up from germline, CDR1 is KGHSH and CDR2 is LQKENI. The CDR3 is 15 amino acids. Trimming removed 6 bases at V and 4 bases at J, with 18 bases between. The chain's CDR3 is CASSPEAGGSETQYF. CDR3 sequence (DNA): TGTGCCAGCTCCCCCGAGGCAGGGGGGTCAGAGACCCAGTACTTC. Full variable domain (missing parts from reference TRBV18 and TRBJ2-5): NAGVMQNPRHLVRRRGQEARLRCSPMKGHSHVYWYRQLPEEGLKFMVYLQKENIIDESGMPKERFSAEFPKEGPSILRIQQVVRGDSAAYFCASSPEAGGSETQYFGPGTRLLVL.

This clone occurred a few times. V usage is TRBV11-2 and J usage is TRBJ2-7; D unclear. CDR1 is SGHAT and CDR2 is FQNNGV in the germline V gene. This CDR3 spans 12 amino acids. The ends were cut back, 3 bases at V and 2 bases at J, with 5 bases in the middle. The CDR3 spells CASSFTPYEQYV. The CDR3 DNA sequence: TGTGCCAGCAGCTTTACTCCCTACGAGCAGTACGTC.

The chain recombines TRBV6-1 with TRBJ2-7; 7 positions match TRBD1. CDR1 is MNHNS and CDR2 is SASEGT in the germline V gene. Unmatched junction bases numbered 12, after V lost 7 bases and J lost 3 bases. The CDR3 length is 15 residues. This CDR3 reads CASNLDRESFYEQYF. In nucleotides, the CDR3 is TGTGCCAGCAATCTAGACAGGGAATCGTTCTACGAGCAGTACTTC.

This clone turned up a few times. The chain joins TRBV2 to TRBJ1-6, with D possibly matching TRBD1 (5 bases). Germline assignment: CDR1 SNHLY and CDR2 FYNNEI. Trimming took off 3 bases at V and 3 bases at J, with 6 bases between the two ends. CDR3 length equals 14 residues. Here the CDR3 DNA reads TGTGCCAGCAGTGACAGGGACTATAATTCACCCCTCCACTTT. It translates to CASSDRDYNSPLHF.

This clone was counted between two and nine times. The V and J genes are TRBV5-6 and TRBJ1-1, with D unresolved. Trimming stripped 2 bases from V and 1 base from J, with 6 bases between. This CDR3 has 13 amino acids. Germline V gene data show CDR1 as SGHDT and CDR2 as YYEEEE. CDR3 loop: CASSFRENTEAFF. Here the CDR3 DNA reads TGTGCCAGCAGCTTTCGGGAGAACACTGAAGCTTTCTTT.

The chain recombines TRBV5-4 with TRBJ2-3, with TRBD1 as a possible D gene (5 bases). The CDR3 is made up of 14 amino acids. V lost 4 bases, J lost 0 bases, and 9 bases lay in between. CDR1 is SGHNT, CDR2 YYREEE, per germline (reference sequence). The CDR3 loop reads CASSLDSSTDTQYF. CDR3 nucleotides: TGTGCCAGCAGCCTCGACAGTAGCACAGATACGCAGTATTTT.

This rearrangement joins TRBV7-9 to TRBJ2-2, with 8 bases matching TRBD2. This CDR3 spans 18 amino acids. Germline lookup yields CDR1 SEHNR and CDR2 FQNEAQ (reference sequence). J lost 3 bases, V lost 5 bases, and 14 bases had no gene match. The CDR3 DNA follows: TGTGCCAGCAGCCGCCTACAGGGCAGCGGGAGCTACACCGGGGAGCTGTTTTTT. Translated, it gives CASSRLQGSGSYTGELFF. Full variable domain (outside the CDR3, taken from reference TRBV7-9 and TRBJ2-2): DTGVSQNPRHKITKRGQNVTFRCDPISEHNRLYWYRQTLGQGPEFLTYFQNEAQLEKSRLLSDRFSAERPKGSFSTLEIQRTEQGDSAMYLCASSRLQGSGSYTGELFFGEGSRLTVL.

The V gene is TRBV11-3, the J gene TRBJ2-2; D remains unclear. This CDR3 spans 11 amino acids. Between the trimmed V and J ends, which lost 8 bases and 3 bases, there was a span of 4 bases. Per germline, CDR1 SGHNT and CDR2 YENEEA. The CDR3 loop is CASADTGELFF. The CDR3 bases are TGTGCCAGCGCAGACACCGGGGAGCTGTTTTTT.

The chain carries TRBV3-1 (or the pseudogene TRBV3-2) and TRBJ2-5; 8 bases line up with TRBD2. CDR1 is LGHDT and CDR2 is YNNKEL in the germline V gene (reference sequence). The CDR3 is 17 amino acids. After removal of 5 bases from V and 3 bases from J, the junction contained 14 bases not matched to a gene. CDR3: CASSSPVSLAAEETQYF. CDR3 DNA: TGTGCCAGCAGCTCACCCGTTTCACTAGCGGCTGAAGAGACCCAGTACTTC.

Here the CDR3 DNA reads TGTGCCAGCAGCTTACGCGGGGGGGCCGCATTCTACAATGAGCAGTTCTTC. Its protein product is CASSLRGGAAFYNEQFF. The rearrangement links TRBV7-2 to TRBJ2-1, with TRBD2 identical over 9 bases. The CDR3 totals 17 residues. CDR1 and CDR2 (germline): SGHTA, FQGNSA. Trimming cost V 2 bases and J 3 bases; bases outside gene matches: 8.

The chain combines TRBV3-1 (or the pseudogene TRBV3-2) with TRBJ2-4; 9 nucleotides align to TRBD1. V lost 3 bases to trimming and J lost 11 bases; unmatched junction nucleotides: 5. Germline CDR1 and CDR2: LGHDT and YNNKEL (reference sequence). This CDR3 has 13 residues. CDR3: CASSQEGQGFQYF. The DNA of the CDR3 is TGTGCCAGCAGCCAGGAGGGACAGGGATTTCAGTACTTC.

Worth noting for this clone: Other DNA sequences in the same sample also yield this CDR3. V is TRBV19 and J is TRBJ2-2; 13 bases match TRBD2. Per germline, CDR1 LNHDA and CDR2 SQIVND (reference sequence). Trimming removed 7 bases from V and 7 bases from J; junction bases left unmatched: 18. The CDR3 contains 19 residues. CDR3 residues: CASTPTRGWTSGRSGELFF. The CDR3 DNA sequence: TGTGCCAGTACCCCGACGAGGGGCTGGACTAGCGGGAGAAGCGGGGAGCTGTTTTTT.

This rearrangement joins TRBV25-1 to TRBJ2-1; 9 nucleotides line up with TRBD1. V lost 3 bases and J lost 4; bases outside the gene matches: 4. The germline CDR1 and CDR2 sequences are MGHDK and SYGVNS. CDR3 length: 15 amino acids. Here the CDR3 DNA reads TGTGCCAGCAGTGACCCGGGACAGGGTTACAATGAGCAGTTCTTC. It encodes CASSDPGQGYNEQFF.

This rearrangement joins TRBV3-1 (or the pseudogene TRBV3-2) to TRBJ2-2, with 7 bases aligning to TRBD1. The V gene end was trimmed by 4 bases and the J gene end by 6 bases; junction bases not matched to a gene: 8. Looked up from germline, CDR1 is LGHDT and CDR2 is YNNKEL (reference sequence). The CDR3 is 15 residues long. The CDR3 coding sequence is TGTGCCAGCAGCCCCACAGGACAGGCCGCCGGGGAGCTGTTTTTT. Translation: CASSPTGQAAGELFF.

The rearrangement uses TRBV6-5 and TRBJ1-5, with 8 bases lining up with TRBD1. This CDR3 contains 13 residues. V lost 6 bases and J lost 4; bases outside the gene matches: 2. The germline CDR1 and CDR2 sequences are MNHEY and SVGAGI. CDR3 loop: CASRTGGNQPQHF. The CDR3 DNA reads TGTGCCAGCAGAACAGGGGGAAATCAGCCCCAGCATTTT.

In its sample, this clone was seen once. An end of the junction differs from the germline gene, which may be a read error. Other DNA sequences in the same sample also yield this CDR3. The CDR3 region is CASSPRQGANEPQHF. CDR3 bases: TGCGCCAGCTCACCAAGGCAAGGGGCGAACGAGCCCCAGCATTTT. This sequence joins TRBV18 and TRBJ1-5; a possible D gene is TRBD1 (5 bases). CDR1 is KGHSH and CDR2 is LQKENI in the germline V gene. This CDR3 is built from 15 residues.

The chain links TRBV6-5 to TRBJ2-7, with D unresolved. The V end was cut by 0 bases, the J end by 5 bases, with 8 bases between. This CDR3 has 13 amino acids. Germline values: CDR1 MNHEY, CDR2 SVGAGI. CDR3 residues: CASSYSRNHEQYF. For the CDR3, the DNA is TGTGCCAGCAGTTACTCGCGGAATCACGAGCAGTACTTC.

In this sample, this clone turned up a few times. V and J are TRBV6-5 and TRBJ2-7, with 8 bases aligning to TRBD2. This CDR3 is built from 13 residues. V dropped 4 bases and J dropped 3; count of bases not matched to a gene: 2. CDR1 is MNHEY, CDR2 SVGAGI, per germline. In DNA form, the CDR3 reads TGTGCCAGCAGTTTCGGGACTAGCTACGAGCAGTACTTC. Its protein is CASSFGTSYEQYF.